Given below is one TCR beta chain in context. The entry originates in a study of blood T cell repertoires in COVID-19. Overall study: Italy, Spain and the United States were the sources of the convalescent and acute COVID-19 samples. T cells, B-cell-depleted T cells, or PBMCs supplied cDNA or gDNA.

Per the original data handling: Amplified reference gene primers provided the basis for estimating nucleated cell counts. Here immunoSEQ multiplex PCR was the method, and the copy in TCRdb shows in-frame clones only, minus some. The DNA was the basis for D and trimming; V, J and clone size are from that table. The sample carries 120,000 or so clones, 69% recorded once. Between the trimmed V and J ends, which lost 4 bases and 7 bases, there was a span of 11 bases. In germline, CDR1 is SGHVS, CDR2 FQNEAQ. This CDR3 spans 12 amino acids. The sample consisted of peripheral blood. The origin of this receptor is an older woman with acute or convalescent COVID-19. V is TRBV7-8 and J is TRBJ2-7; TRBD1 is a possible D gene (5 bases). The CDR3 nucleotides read TGTGCCAGCAGCTCAGGGCCCATGGAGCAGTACTTC. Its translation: CASSSGPMEQYF.